This TCR beta chain was recorded in a study of graft-versus-host responses after intestinal transplantation. Overall study: Once they had received anti-thymocyte globulin induction, all recipients took tacrolimus and steroids for about three years. Findings and limits, study-wide: GvH clones were found in recipient marrow; some appeared first in ileum or blood. Peak GvH clone levels in circulation were associated with early post-transplant HvG declines.

This table comes from immunoSEQ multiplex PCR, and its TCRdb copy is limited to in-frame clones, with some not included. This table holds tens of thousands of clones, 85% to 90% found once. Germline CDR1 LGHNA, CDR2 YNFKEQ. The CDR3 runs to 15 residues. The V end was cut by 0 bases, the J end by 0 bases, with 8 bases between. Worth noting for this clone: What it binds is not known.

V and J are TRBV4-2 and TRBJ1-1; D is uncertain. Sequences were derived from unstimulated CD4+ T cells sorted from spleen or lymph node cells, sampled before intestinal transplant. The receptor's source is a human donor who received an intestinal transplant. The CDR3: CASSQDAVMNTEAFF. CDR3 DNA: TGTGCCAGCAGCCAAGACGCAGTCATGAACACTGAAGCTTTCTTT.